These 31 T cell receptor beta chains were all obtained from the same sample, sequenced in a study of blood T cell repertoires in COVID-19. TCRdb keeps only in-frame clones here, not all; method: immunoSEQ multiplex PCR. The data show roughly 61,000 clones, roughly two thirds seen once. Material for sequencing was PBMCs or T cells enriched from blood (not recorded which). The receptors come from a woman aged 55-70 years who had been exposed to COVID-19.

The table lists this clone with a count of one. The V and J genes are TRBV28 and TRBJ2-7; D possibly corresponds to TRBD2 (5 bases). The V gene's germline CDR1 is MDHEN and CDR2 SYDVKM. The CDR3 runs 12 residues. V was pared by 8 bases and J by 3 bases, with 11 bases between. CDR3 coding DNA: TGTGCCAGCGGAGGCAGGAACTACGAGCAGTACTTC. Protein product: CASGGRNYEQYF.

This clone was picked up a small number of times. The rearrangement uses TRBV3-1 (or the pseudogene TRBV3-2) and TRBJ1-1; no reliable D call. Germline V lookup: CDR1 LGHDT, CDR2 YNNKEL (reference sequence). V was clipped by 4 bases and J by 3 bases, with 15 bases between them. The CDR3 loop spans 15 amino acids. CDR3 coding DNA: TGTGCCAGCAGCCCCTCCGTCCCGCGGCACACTGAAGCTTTCTTT. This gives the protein CASSPSVPRHTEAFF.

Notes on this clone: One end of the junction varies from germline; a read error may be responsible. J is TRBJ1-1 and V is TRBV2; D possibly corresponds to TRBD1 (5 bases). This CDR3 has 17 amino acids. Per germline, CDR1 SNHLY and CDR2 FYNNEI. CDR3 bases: TGTGCCAGCAATGAAAGACAGCGCAACCTAATGAACACTGAAGCTTTCTTT. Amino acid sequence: CASNERQRNLMNTEAFF. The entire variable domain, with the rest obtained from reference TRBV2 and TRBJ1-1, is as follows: EPEVTQTPSHQVTQMGQEVILRCVPISNHLYFYWYRQILGQKVEFLVSFYNNEISEKSEIFDDQFSVERPDGSNFTLKIRSTKLEDSAMYFCASNERQRNLMNTEAFFGQGTRLTVV.

CDR3 DNA sequence: TGTGCCAGCAGCGGGGCGGTACGCCATAGCAATCAGCCCCAGCATTTT. It translates to CASSGAVRHSNQPQHF. J is TRBJ1-5 and V is TRBV5-8; TRBD1 is a possible D gene (5 bases). The V gene lost 4 bases and the J gene lost 0 bases, with 14 bases spanning the gap. The CDR3 totals 16 residues. Germline CDR1 SGHTS, CDR2 YDEGEE.

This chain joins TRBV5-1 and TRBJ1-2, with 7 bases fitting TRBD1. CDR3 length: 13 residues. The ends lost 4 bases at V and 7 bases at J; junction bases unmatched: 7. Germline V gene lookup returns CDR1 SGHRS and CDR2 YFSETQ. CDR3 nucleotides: TGCGCCAGCAGCAGTACAGGGGAGGTTGGCTACACCTTC. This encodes CASSSTGEVGYTF.

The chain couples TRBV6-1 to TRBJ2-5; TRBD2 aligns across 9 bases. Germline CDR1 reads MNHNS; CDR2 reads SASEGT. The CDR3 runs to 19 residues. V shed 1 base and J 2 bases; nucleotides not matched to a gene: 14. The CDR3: CASSEVWASGAPGQETQYF. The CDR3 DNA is TGTGCCAGCAGTGAAGTCTGGGCTAGCGGGGCCCCAGGGCAAGAGACCCAGTACTTC.

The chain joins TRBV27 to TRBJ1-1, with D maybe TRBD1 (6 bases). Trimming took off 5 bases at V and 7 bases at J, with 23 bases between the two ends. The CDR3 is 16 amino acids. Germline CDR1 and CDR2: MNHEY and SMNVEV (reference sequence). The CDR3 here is CASSPPVGTGRGEAFF. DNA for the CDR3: TGTGCCAGCAGTCCCCCGGTCGGTACAGGGAGGGGTGAAGCTTTCTTT.

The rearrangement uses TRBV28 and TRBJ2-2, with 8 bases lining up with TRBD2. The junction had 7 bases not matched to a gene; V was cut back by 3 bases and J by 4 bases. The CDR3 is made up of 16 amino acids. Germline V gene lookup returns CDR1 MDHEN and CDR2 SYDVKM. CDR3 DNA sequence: TGTGCCAGCAGTTTCGGGAGGGGAGCGGGCACCGGGGAGCTGTTTTTT. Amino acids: CASSFGRGAGTGELFF.

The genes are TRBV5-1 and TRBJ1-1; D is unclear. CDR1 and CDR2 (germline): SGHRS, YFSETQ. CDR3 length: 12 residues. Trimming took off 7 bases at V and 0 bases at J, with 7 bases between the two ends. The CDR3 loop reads CASGEMNTEAFF. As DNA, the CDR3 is TGCGCCAGCGGAGAAATGAACACTGAAGCTTTCTTT.

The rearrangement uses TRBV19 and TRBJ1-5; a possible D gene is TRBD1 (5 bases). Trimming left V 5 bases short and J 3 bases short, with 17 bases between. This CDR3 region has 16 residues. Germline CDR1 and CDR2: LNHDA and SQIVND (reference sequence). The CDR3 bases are TGTGCCAGTAGTCCCTCAGCATGGGGCCTCAATCAGCCCCAGCATTTT. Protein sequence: CASSPSAWGLNQPQHF.

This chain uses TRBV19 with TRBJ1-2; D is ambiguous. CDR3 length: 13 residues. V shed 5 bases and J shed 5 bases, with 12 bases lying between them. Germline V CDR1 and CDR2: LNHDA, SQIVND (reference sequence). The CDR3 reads CASSSPQRYGYTF. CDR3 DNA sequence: TGTGCCAGTAGTTCCCCGCAGCGGTATGGCTACACCTTC.

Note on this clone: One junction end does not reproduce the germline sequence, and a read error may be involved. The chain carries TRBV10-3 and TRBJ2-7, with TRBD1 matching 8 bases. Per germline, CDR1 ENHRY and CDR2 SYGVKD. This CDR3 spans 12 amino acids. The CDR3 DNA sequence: TGTGCCATCAGTCGGGCGGGACAGGAAGGAGCCTTC. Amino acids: CAISRAGQEGAF.

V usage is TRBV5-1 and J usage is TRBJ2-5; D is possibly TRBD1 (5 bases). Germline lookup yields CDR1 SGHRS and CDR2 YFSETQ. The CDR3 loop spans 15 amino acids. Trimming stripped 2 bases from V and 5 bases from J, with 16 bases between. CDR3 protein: CASSLESGFGETQYF. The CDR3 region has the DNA TGCGCCAGCAGCTTAGAATCAGGGTTCGGTGAGACCCAGTACTTC. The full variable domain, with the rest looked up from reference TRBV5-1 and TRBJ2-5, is KAGVTQTPRYLIKTRGQQVTLSCSPISGHRSVSWYQQTPGQGLQFLFEYFSETQRNKGNFPGRFSGRQFSNSRSEMNVSTLELGDSALYLCASSLESGFGETQYFGPGTRLLVL.

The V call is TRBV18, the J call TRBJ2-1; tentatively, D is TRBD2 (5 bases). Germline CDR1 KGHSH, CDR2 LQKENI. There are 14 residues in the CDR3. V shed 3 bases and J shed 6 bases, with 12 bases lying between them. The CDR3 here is CASSPADFLNEQFF. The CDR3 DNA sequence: TGTGCCAGCTCACCCGCGGACTTCCTCAATGAGCAGTTCTTC.

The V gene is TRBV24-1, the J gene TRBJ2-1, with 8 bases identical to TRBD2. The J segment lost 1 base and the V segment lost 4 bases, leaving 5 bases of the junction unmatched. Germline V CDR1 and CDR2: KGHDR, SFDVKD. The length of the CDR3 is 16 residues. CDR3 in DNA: TGTGCCACCAGTGACCTCTCGGGGGGGTCCTACAATGAGCAGTTCTTC. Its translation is CATSDLSGGSYNEQFF.

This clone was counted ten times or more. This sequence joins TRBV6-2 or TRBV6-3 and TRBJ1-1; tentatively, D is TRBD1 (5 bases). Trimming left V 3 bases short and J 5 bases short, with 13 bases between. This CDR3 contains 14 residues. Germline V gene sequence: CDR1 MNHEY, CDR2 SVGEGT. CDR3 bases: TGTGCCAGCAGTTATATGGGGGGAACGACTGAAGCTTTCTTT. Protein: CASSYMGGTTEAFF.

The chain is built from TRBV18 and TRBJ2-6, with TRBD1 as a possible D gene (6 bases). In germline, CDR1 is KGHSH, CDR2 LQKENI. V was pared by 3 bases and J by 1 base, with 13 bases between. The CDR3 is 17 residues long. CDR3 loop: CASSPRTRGSGANVLTF. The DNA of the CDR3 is TGTGCCAGCTCACCCCGAACCAGGGGTTCTGGGGCCAACGTCCTGACTTTC.

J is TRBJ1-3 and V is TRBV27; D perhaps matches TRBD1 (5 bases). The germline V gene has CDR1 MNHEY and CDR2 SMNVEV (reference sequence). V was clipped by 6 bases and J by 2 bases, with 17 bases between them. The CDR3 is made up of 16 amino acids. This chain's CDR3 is CASSRGGTKTGNTIYF. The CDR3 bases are TGTGCCAGCAGCCGGGGAGGGACGAAGACTGGAAACACCATATATTTT.

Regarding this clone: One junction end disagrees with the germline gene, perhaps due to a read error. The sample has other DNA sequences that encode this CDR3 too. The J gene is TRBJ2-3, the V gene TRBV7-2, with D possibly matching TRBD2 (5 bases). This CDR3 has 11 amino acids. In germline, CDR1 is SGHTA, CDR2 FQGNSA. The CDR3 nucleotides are TGTGCCAGCAGCCCCCGGGATACGCAATATTTT. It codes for CASSPRDTQYF.

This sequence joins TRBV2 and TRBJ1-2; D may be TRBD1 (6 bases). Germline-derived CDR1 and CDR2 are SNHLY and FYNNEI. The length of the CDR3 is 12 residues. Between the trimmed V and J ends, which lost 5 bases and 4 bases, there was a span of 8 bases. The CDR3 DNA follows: TGTGCCAGCAGTCAGGACAGCTATGGCTACACCTTC. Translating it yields CASSQDSYGYTF. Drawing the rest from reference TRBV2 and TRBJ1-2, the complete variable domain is EPEVTQTPSHQVTQMGQEVILRCVPISNHLYFYWYRQILGQKVEFLVSFYNNEISEKSEIFDDQFSVERPDGSNFTLKIRSTKLEDSAMYFCASSQDSYGYTFGSGTRLTVV.

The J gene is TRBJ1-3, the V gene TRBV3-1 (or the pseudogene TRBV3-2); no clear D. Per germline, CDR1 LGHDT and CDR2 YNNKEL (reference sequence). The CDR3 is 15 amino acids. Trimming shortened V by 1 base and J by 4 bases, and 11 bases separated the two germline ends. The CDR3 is CASSQGAGIGNTIYF. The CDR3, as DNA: TGTGCCAGCAGCCAAGGGGCGGGCATAGGAAACACCATATATTTT.

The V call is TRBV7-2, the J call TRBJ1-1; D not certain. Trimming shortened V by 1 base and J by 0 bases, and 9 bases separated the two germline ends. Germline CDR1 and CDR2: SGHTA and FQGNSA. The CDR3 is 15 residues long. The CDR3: CASSLVGRMNTEAFF. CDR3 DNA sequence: TGTGCCAGCAGCTTAGTCGGTAGAATGAACACTGAAGCTTTCTTT. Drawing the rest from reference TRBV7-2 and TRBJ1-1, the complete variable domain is GAGVSQSPSNKVTEKGKDVELRCDPISGHTALYWYRQSLGQGLEFLIYFQGNSAPDKSGLPSDRFSAERTGGSVSTLTIQRTQQEDSAVYLCASSLVGRMNTEAFFGQGTRLTVV.

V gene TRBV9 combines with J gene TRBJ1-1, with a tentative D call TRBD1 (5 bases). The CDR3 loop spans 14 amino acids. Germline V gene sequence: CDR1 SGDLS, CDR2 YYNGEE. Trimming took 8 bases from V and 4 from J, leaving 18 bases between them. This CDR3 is CASNVWDSSTEAFF. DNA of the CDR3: TGTGCCAGTAACGTCTGGGACTCCTCCACTGAAGCTTTCTTT.

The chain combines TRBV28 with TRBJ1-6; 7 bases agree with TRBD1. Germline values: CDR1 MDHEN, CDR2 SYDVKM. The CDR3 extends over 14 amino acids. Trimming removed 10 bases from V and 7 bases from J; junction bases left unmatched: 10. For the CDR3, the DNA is TGTGCCACCGGGCAGACAGGGTGGAATTCACCCCTCCACTTT. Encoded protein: CATGQTGWNSPLHF.

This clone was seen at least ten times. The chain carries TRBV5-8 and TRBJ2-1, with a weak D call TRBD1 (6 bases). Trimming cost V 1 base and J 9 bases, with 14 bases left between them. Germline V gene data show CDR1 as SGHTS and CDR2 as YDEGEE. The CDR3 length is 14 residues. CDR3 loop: CASSLYTGSSEQFF. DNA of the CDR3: TGTGCCAGCAGCTTGTATACAGGGTCCTCTGAGCAGTTCTTC.

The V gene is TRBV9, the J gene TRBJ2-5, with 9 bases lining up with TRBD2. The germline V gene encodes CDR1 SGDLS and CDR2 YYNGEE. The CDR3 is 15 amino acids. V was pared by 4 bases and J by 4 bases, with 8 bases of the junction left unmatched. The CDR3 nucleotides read TGTGCCAGCAGCACTAGGACTAGCGCCGCAGAGACCCAGTACTTC. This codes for CASSTRTSAAETQYF. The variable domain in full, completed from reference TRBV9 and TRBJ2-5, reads DSGVTQTPKHLITATGQRVTLRCSPRSGDLSVYWYQQSLDQGLQFLIQYYNGEERAKGNILERFSAQQFPDLHSELNLSSLELGDSALYFCASSTRTSAAETQYFGPGTRLLVL.

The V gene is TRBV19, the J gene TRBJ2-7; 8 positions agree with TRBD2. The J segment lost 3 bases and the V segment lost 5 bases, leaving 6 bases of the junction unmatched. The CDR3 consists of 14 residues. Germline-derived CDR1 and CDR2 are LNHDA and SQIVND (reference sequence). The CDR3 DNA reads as TGTGCCAGTAGTCAAACCGGGACTAGCTACGAGCAGTACTTC. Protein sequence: CASSQTGTSYEQYF.

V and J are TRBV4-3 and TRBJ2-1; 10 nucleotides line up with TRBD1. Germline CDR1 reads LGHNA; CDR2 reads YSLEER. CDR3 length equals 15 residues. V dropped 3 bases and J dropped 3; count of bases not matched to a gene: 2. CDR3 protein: CASSQGQGYYNEQFF. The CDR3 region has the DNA TGCGCCAGCAGCCAGGGACAGGGGTACTACAATGAGCAGTTCTTC.

CDR3 DNA: TGTGCCAGCAGCCCGTCGGGGTTTTTTATCATGAACACTGAAGCTTTCTTT. Translating gives CASSPSGFFIMNTEAFF. The genes are TRBV3-1 (or the pseudogene TRBV3-2) and TRBJ1-1; D not resolved. The CDR3 is 17 amino acids. V was pared by 4 bases and J by 0 bases, with 18 bases between. Germline lookup yields CDR1 LGHDT and CDR2 YNNKEL (reference sequence).

This chain's CDR3 is CASSQTPDRYTEAFF. For the CDR3, the DNA is TGTGCCAGCTCCCAAACACCGGACAGATACACTGAAGCTTTCTTT. The chain links TRBV18 to TRBJ1-1; TRBD1 is a possible D gene (6 bases). The V and J ends lost 6 bases and 3 bases respectively, with 17 bases between them. Germline V gene lookup returns CDR1 KGHSH and CDR2 LQKENI. CDR3 length: 15 amino acids. The complete variable domain, with remaining parts taken from reference TRBV18 and TRBJ1-1, reads NAGVMQNPRHLVRRRGQEARLRCSPMKGHSHVYWYRQLPEEGLKFMVYLQKENIIDESGMPKERFSAEFPKEGPSILRIQQVVRGDSAAYFCASSQTPDRYTEAFFGQGTRLTVV.

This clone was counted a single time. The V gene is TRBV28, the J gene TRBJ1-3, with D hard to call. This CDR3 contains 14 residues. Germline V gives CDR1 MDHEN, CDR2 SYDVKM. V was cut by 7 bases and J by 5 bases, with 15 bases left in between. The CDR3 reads CASIPSAYRNTIYF. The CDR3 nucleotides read TGTGCCAGCATCCCATCCGCTTACAGAAACACCATATATTTT. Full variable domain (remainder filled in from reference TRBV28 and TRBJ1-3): DVKVTQSSRYLVKRTGEKVFLECVQDMDHENMFWYRQDPGLGLRLIYFSYDVKMKEKGDIPEGYSVSREKKERFSLILESASTNQTSMYLCASIPSAYRNTIYFGEGSWLTVV.